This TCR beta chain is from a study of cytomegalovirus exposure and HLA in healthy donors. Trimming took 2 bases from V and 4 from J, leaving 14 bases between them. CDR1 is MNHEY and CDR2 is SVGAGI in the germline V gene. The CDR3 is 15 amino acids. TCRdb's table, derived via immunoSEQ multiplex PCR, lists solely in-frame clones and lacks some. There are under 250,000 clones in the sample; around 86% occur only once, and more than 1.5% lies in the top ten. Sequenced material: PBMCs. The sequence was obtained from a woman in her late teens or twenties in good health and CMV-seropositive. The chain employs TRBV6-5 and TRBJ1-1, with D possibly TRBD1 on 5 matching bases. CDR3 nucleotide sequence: TGTGCCAGCAGTTACCTCACGGGAGGGGTCACTGAAGCTTTCTTT. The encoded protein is CASSYLTGGVTEAFF.